This section outlines one T cell receptor (beta chain) sequence together with its context. Its antigen is undetermined. This specimen comes from a study of OX40 agonist ivuxolimab in advanced cancers. Study-level points and caveats: Expanded clones were, on average, more numerous among CD8+ T cells than CD4+.

Germline assignment: CDR1 GTSNPN and CDR2 SVGIG (reference sequence). The CDR3 runs to 17 residues. Trimming at V came to 1 base and at J to 4 bases, leaving 12 bases not matched to a gene. Any history of autoimmune disease or systemic immunosuppression disqualified patients. Data came from immunoSEQ multiplex PCR; TCRdb stores just in-frame clones and leaves some out. This table has about 82,000 clones, 80% to 95% appearing once. V usage is TRBV30 and J usage is TRBJ2-5; 10 bases map to TRBD1. The starting material was CD4+ or CD8+ T cells sorted from blood, obtained in a trial of the OX40 agonist ivuxolimab. The clonotype originates from an adult with an advanced solid tumor such as melanoma, head and neck, liver or kidney cancer. This CDR3 is CAWSGELGTGDPETQYF. The DNA for the CDR3 is TGTGCCTGGAGTGGTGAACTTGGGACAGGGGATCCAGAGACCCAGTACTTC.